A selection of T cell receptor beta chains follows, all from one sample in a study of spatial heterogeneity in lung cancer. TCRdb passed the 5' RACE reads through MiXCR, listing each CDR3 protein once. This sample yields more than 60,000 distinct CDR3 sequences, of which approximately 8.1% are seen a single time; approximately 6.3% belongs to the top ten. The sample consisted of PBMCs, taken at surgery. The receptors were sampled from a male donor with early-stage non-small cell lung cancer. Each CDR3 is given without its conserved first and last residue. Fields, in order: V gene, clone size, J gene, CDR3 protein. For some rows the clone size is stated as once, few or many, or as a class when expanded; others skip it.

>TRBV12-3/TRBV12-4|NA|TRBJ2-2
ASSWDRNANTGELF
>TRBV6-2/TRBV6-3|many|TRBJ2-6
ASSPQGARSSGANVLT
>TRBV19|few|TRBJ2-2
ASSIDQTGLFAGELF
>TRBV15|NA|TRBJ2-4
ATSRPTSGTDIQY
>TRBV10-3|NA|TRBJ2-1
AISADRGLYNEQF
>TRBV19|few|TRBJ2-2
ASSIDQRAGELF
>TRBV6-5|few|TRBJ1-6
ASSPGGAGYSPLH
>TRBV3-1|few|TRBJ2-3
ASSPPGGGTDTQY
>TRBV5-6|few|TRBJ2-5
ASSSALGTSDTSPETQY
>TRBV29-1|many|TRBJ2-3
SVVGLAQDTQY
>TRBV9|many|TRBJ2-7
ASSAQGFTGYEQY
>TRBV9|NA|TRBJ2-1
ASTLTGSYNEQF
>TRBV5-1|NA|TRBJ2-7
ASGSQGVPYEQY
>TRBV24-1|many|TRBJ2-1
ATSDSLDEQF
>TRBV9|many|TRBJ1-2
ASSVVEDNYGYT
>TRBV2|many|TRBJ2-1
ASSGSRVEQF
>TRBV14|few|TRBJ2-7
ASSQVAGTRVLEQY
>TRBV2|many|TRBJ1-2
ASSGRGTYGYT
>TRBV18|many|TRBJ2-7
ASSRDRSSYEQY
>TRBV18|NA|TRBJ1-3
ASSPIDGTANSGNTIY
>TRBV12-3/TRBV12-4|many|TRBJ1-3
ASSPPLPGLGTIY
>TRBV27|few|TRBJ2-1
ASSLSWGGEQF
>TRBV7-9|few|TRBJ1-6
ASSSNYAGAILH
>TRBV15|few|TRBJ2-3
ATSSPLTSEISTDTQY
>TRBV6-6|few|TRBJ2-1
ASSSRGTSGTSSYNEQF
>TRBV25-1|few|TRBJ1-2
ASSEPANYGYT
>TRBV10-3|NA|TRBJ1-1
AISAATGNTEAF
>TRBV5-1|many|TRBJ2-3
ASSITTDTQY